One sample yielded the 10 T cell receptor beta chains listed below, sequenced in a study of neurological immune-mediated disorders. Time point specified: longitudinal time-point 2. TCRdb re-called the 5' RACE reads with MiXCR, one entry per CDR3 protein. The table includes under 100,000 distinct CDR3 sequences, approximately 13% detected once. The source material was PBMCs. The receptors stem from a female donor with HTLV-1-associated myelopathy (HAM/TSP).

The CDR3 is CASSLDSYSGANVLTF. In nucleotides, the CDR3 is TGTGCCAGCAGCTTAGACAGCTACTCTGGGGCCAACGTCCTGACTTTC. The chain combines TRBV7-9 with TRBJ2-6; D remains unclear. Between the trimmed V and J ends, which lost 1 base and 0 bases, there was a span of 7 bases. Germline V gives CDR1 SEHNR, CDR2 FQNEAQ (reference sequence). CDR3 length equals 16 residues.

This clonotype is labeled as medium-sized (0.01 to 0.1%). The genes are TRBV7-8 and TRBJ2-7; D uncertain. The CDR3 spans 15 residues. The germline V gene has CDR1 SGHVS and CDR2 FQNEAQ. V dropped 3 bases and J dropped 0 bases, with 12 bases sitting between them. In DNA, the CDR3 is TGTGCCAGCAGCTTGGGCAGCTTCGGCTCCTACGAGCAGTACTTC. Amino acid sequence: CASSLGSFGSYEQYF.

Comments on this clonotype: Possible read error: a much larger clone is one base away. The gene calls are TRBV7-7 and TRBJ2-5; 9 bases are a match to TRBD2. The germline V gene encodes CDR1 SSHAT and CDR2 FNYEAQ (reference sequence). The CDR3 covers 17 residues. The CDR3, as DNA: TGTGCCAGCAGCCACCGCCCTAGCGGGGCGAACCAAGAGGCCCAGTACTTC. It specifies CASSHRPSGANQEAQYF.

With regard to this clonotype: Germline is not matched at one junction end, which may reflect a read error. V is TRBV5-1 and J is TRBJ2-1; 10 bases align to TRBD1. The germline gives CDR1 SGHRS, CDR2 YFSETQ. The length of the CDR3 is 17 residues. The CDR3 bases are TGCGCCAACAGCTTGGCCCTAGACAGGGGGCGATGCAATGAGCAGTTCTTC. Translation gives CANSLALDRGRCNEQFF.

Many counts were recorded for this clonotype. This rearrangement joins TRBV7-9 to TRBJ2-6; D unclear. The CDR3 has 14 residues. Per the germline V gene, CDR1 is SEHNR and CDR2 is FQNEAQ (reference sequence). The germline V and J ends were trimmed by 5 bases and 3 bases, with 8 bases remaining between them. This CDR3 is CASSPLSGANVLTF. The CDR3 bases are TGTGCCAGCAGCCCCTTAAGTGGGGCCAACGTCCTGACTTTC.

This clonotype has a count of ten or more. The chain carries TRBV4-1 and TRBJ2-1; D gene uncertain. Germline assignment: CDR1 MGHRA and CDR2 YSYEKL. CDR3 length: 13 residues. Trimming took 1 base from V and 3 from J, leaving 4 bases between them. This CDR3 reads CASSQVDYNEQFF. The CDR3 nucleotides read TGCGCCAGCAGCCAAGTGGACTACAATGAGCAGTTCTTC.

At least ten counts were recorded for this clonotype. The rearrangement joins TRBV20-1 to TRBJ2-2, with 9 bases identical to TRBD2. The germline V gene has CDR1 DFQATT and CDR2 SNEGSKA (reference sequence). The V segment lost 1 base and the J segment 5 bases; nucleotides outside the gene matches: 5. The CDR3 runs to 15 residues. The CDR3 nucleotides are TGCAGTGCTAGAGTTTCCGGACTAGCGACCGGGGAGCTGTTTTTT. Translated: CSARVSGLATGELFF.

This clonotype was recorded at least ten times. The chain joins TRBV27 to TRBJ2-7; TRBD1 agrees at 8 bases. Germline assignment: CDR1 MNHEY and CDR2 SMNVEV (reference sequence). This CDR3 region has 14 residues. The J segment lost 5 bases and the V segment lost 3 bases, leaving 6 bases of the junction unmatched. CDR3 nucleotides: TGTGCCAGCAGTTTGGGGCAGGGGGCTGACGAGCAGTACTTC. It is translated as CASSLGQGADEQYF.

This clonotype came up many times. This chain joins TRBV28 and TRBJ2-1; TRBD2 might be the D (8 bases). V was cut by 8 bases and J by 14 bases, with 19 bases left in between. There are 12 residues in the CDR3. Germline values: CDR1 MDHEN, CDR2 SYDVKM. The CDR3 DNA sequence: TGTGCCAGCGCTCCGGGAGGGGGCGGAGAGTTCTTC. This gives the protein CASAPGGGGEFF. Looking up the rest from reference TRBV28 and TRBJ2-1 gives the full variable domain: DVKVTQSSRYLVKRTGEKVFLECVQDMDHENMFWYRQDPGLGLRLIYFSYDVKMKEKGDIPEGYSVSREKKERFSLILESASTNQTSMYLCASAPGGGGEFFGPGTRLTVL.

A word on this clonotype: A read error is possible here, since a much larger clone lies one base away. This chain uses TRBV5-1 with TRBJ2-3; 7 positions agree with TRBD1. The CDR3 runs to 14 residues. J gave up 4 bases and V 5 bases, and 7 bases lay outside the gene matches. Germline V CDR1 and CDR2: SGHRS, YFSETQ. As DNA, the CDR3 is TGCGCCAGCAGTTTTCAGGGGGTCTCAGATACGCAGTATTTT. Protein product: CASSFQGVSDTQYF.